This T cell receptor (beta chain) derives from a study of cytomegalovirus exposure and HLA in healthy donors. This CDR3 has 16 amino acids. Germline assignment: CDR1 MNHEY and CDR2 SVGAGI. The ends were cut back, 2 bases at V and 2 bases at J, with 14 bases in the middle. As regards this clone: The antigen remains unidentified.

Sampled while nominally healthy, donors likely had unrecorded immune exposures. Overall study results and limits: Donors were assumed by presence/absence analyses to have roughly uniform sequencing depth.

PCR employed 60 Vbeta and 13 Jbeta primers. Sequenced by immunoSEQ multiplex PCR; TCRdb stores in-frame clones only, minus some. In the table there are roughly 130,000 clones, less than 85% of which are singletons. Sequenced input: PBMCs. The receptor's source is a woman between 50 and 59 years old in good health and CMV-seropositive. The V call is TRBV6-5, the J call TRBJ2-3; possibly TRBD2 for D (6 bases). CDR3 in DNA: TGTGCCAGCAGTTACCTCCGCGCGGGGAACACAGATACGCAGTATTTT. This sequence encodes CASSYLRAGNTDTQYF.